This TCR beta chain was recovered during a study of spatial heterogeneity in lung cancer. Overall study: Consistent detection of more beta-chain than alpha-chain sequences was observed.

Remarks on this clonotype: Its antigen is currently unknown. Since the library was made to target alpha chains, this beta chain is a stray read and its abundance is not meaningful.

As to time point: sample taken at primary tumor resection. Samples came from 72 TRACERx patients with untreated early-stage lung cancer. Researchers sequenced whole RNA taken from tumor, nontumor lung or frozen PBMC without sorting. Study conclusions and caveats: Expanded intratumoral alpha and beta TCR counts tracked tumor mutation counts. Expanded TCRs classified as ubiquitous or regional were counted, and these counts tracked ubiquitous and regional nonsynonymous mutations, respectively.

A single record per CDR3 protein comes from TCRdb applying MiXCR to the 5' RACE reads. Of thousands of distinct CDR3 sequences listed, 35% to 45% are singletons. The sequences come from lung tumor tissue, collected at surgery. The receptor was derived from a male donor with early-stage non-small cell lung cancer.

CDR3 DNA: TGCAGTGCTAGAGAGGGGGCCCGCGAAAAACTGTTTTTT. Its translation is CSAREGAREKLFF. This chain joins TRBV20-1 and TRBJ1-4; the D gene is possibly TRBD1 (6 bases). The CDR3 sequence is 13 residues long. With 0 bases removed from V and 8 bases from J, the gap between germline ends came to 10 bases. Looked up from germline, CDR1 is DFQATT and CDR2 is SNEGSKA (reference sequence).